This section outlines one T cell receptor (beta chain) sequence together with its context. No antigen is known for it. One junction end does not reproduce the germline sequence, and a read error may be involved. CDR1 and CDR2 (germline): SGDLS, YYNGEE. The CDR3 length is 17 residues. This sample is part of a study of cytomegalovirus exposure and HLA in healthy donors. Overall study context: An early release of data contained 70 million to 95 million unique TCRs, which came from HLA-typed donors. Findings and caveats of the study: The classifier, whose performance was assessed in both the original and validation cohorts, reportedly diagnosed cytomegalovirus status with high specificity and sensitivity.

PCR primers comprised 60 Vbeta and 13 Jbeta primers. Method: immunoSEQ multiplex PCR; TCRdb's copy keeps in-frame clones and lacks some. The sample lists 150,000 to 200,000 clones; 75% to 90% were seen once. V and J are TRBV9 and TRBJ1-2; D possibly corresponds to TRBD1 (6 bases). Sample: PBMCs. The TCR sequence derives from a woman aged 18-29 years in good health and CMV-seronegative. CDR3 coding DNA: TGTGCCAGCAGCGTATTACCCAGCCCGATGGACAGCCTATCTTACCACTTC. It is translated as CASSVLPSPMDSLSYHF.